These 22 T cell receptor beta chains were all obtained from the same sample, sequenced in a study of blood T cell repertoires in COVID-19. The repertoire was sequenced with immunoSEQ multiplex PCR; TCRdb's copy has only in-frame clones and lacks some. The data show about 400,000 clones, approximately 90% seen once. The sequenced material came from peripheral blood. The receptor source for this set is a woman aged 30 to 39 with acute or convalescent COVID-19.

Concerning this clone: Other DNA sequences in the same sample also yield this CDR3. The chain carries TRBV12-3 or TRBV12-4 and TRBJ2-3; D not certain. V lost 5 bases and J lost 6, with 6 bases in between. The CDR3 is made up of 11 amino acids. In DNA, the CDR3 is TGTGCCAGCAGTCCCGGGGATACGCAGTATTTT. It codes for CASSPGDTQYF.

This chain's CDR3 is CASSGEGYNEQFF. In DNA form, the CDR3 reads TGTGCCAGCAGCGGAGAGGGCTACAATGAGCAGTTCTTC. The chain carries TRBV9 and TRBJ2-1; weak D call: TRBD2 (5 bases). There are 13 residues in the CDR3. Trimming stripped 3 bases from V and 3 bases from J, with 7 bases between. Germline loops: CDR1 SGDLS, CDR2 YYNGEE.

The rearrangement uses TRBV28 and TRBJ1-3; unclear D gene. Trimming left V 5 bases short and J 0 bases short, with 14 bases between. The germline CDR1 and CDR2 sequences are MDHEN and SYDVKM. The CDR3 consists of 16 residues. CDR3 amino acids: CASSPGGGYSGNTIYF. The CDR3 nucleotides read TGTGCCAGCAGTCCCGGCGGCGGCTACTCTGGAAACACCATATATTTT.

A note on this clone: An end of the junction differs from the germline gene, which may be a read error. The chain is built from TRBV25-1 and TRBJ1-2; possible D gene TRBD1, 6 bases. Germline V CDR1 and CDR2: MGHDK, SYGVNS. The CDR3 spans 18 residues. Written as DNA, the CDR3 is TGTGCCTGCAGTGAATACTCCGGTCTGACTGGGGGCGCGAGGGGCTACACCTTC. Translated: CACSEYSGLTGGARGYTF.

The rearrangement joins TRBV27 to TRBJ2-7; the D gene is possibly TRBD1 (5 bases). The CDR3 spans 15 residues. V lost 1 base, J lost 1 base, and 11 bases lay in between. Germline V gene data show CDR1 as MNHEY and CDR2 as SMNVEV (reference sequence). CDR3 loop: CASSLYGTGSYEQYF. CDR3 coding DNA: TGTGCCAGCAGTTTATACGGCACAGGTTCCTACGAGCAGTACTTC.

The chain couples TRBV10-1 to TRBJ2-2, with D unresolved. CDR1 and CDR2 from the germline V gene are WNHNN and SYGVQD (reference sequence). CDR3 length: 15 amino acids. Trimming took off 3 bases at V and 0 bases at J, with 8 bases between the two ends. CDR3: CASSEGGSNTGELFF. The CDR3 DNA is TGCGCCAGCAGTGAAGGCGGATCGAACACCGGGGAGCTGTTTTTT.

J is TRBJ1-2 and V is TRBV5-1; 7 bases match TRBD1. V dropped 2 bases and J dropped 5; count of bases not matched to a gene: 6. The CDR3 is 14 amino acids. Germline CDR1 and CDR2: SGHRS and YFSETQ. CDR3 DNA sequence: TGCGCCAGCAGCTTCGGGGGACAGCGATATGGCTACACCTTC. This codes for CASSFGGQRYGYTF. The full variable domain, with the rest looked up from reference TRBV5-1 and TRBJ1-2, is KAGVTQTPRYLIKTRGQQVTLSCSPISGHRSVSWYQQTPGQGLQFLFEYFSETQRNKGNFPGRFSGRQFSNSRSEMNVSTLELGDSALYLCASSFGGQRYGYTFGSGTRLTVV.

The chain carries TRBV5-1 and TRBJ1-4; 7 bases agree with TRBD1. Germline CDR1 and CDR2: SGHRS and YFSETQ. V shed 5 bases, J shed 0 bases, and the junction held 4 bases outside the gene matches. The CDR3 runs to 15 residues. The CDR3 nucleotides read TGCGCCAGCAGAAAAACAGGGGCAACTAATGAAAAACTGTTTTTT. Its protein is CASRKTGATNEKLFF.

The chain is built from TRBV19 and TRBJ1-4, with no clear D. Germline assignment: CDR1 LNHDA and CDR2 SQIVND (reference sequence). The CDR3 length is 14 residues. The V end was cut by 9 bases, the J end by 0 bases, with 11 bases between. The CDR3 nucleotides read TGTGCCAGCCGAGTCACAGCAACTAATGAAAAACTGTTTTTT. Translated: CASRVTATNEKLFF. Variable domain in full (rest from reference TRBV19 and TRBJ1-4): DGGITQSPKYLFRKEGQNVTLSCEQNLNHDAMYWYRQDPGQGLRLIYYSQIVNDFQKGDIAEGYSVSREKKESFPLTVTSAQKNPTAFYLCASRVTATNEKLFFGSGTQLSVL.

This chain links TRBV14 with TRBJ1-2, with D possibly TRBD1 on 5 matching bases. The CDR3 runs 18 residues. CDR1 and CDR2 from the germline V gene are SGHDN and FVKESK. V was shortened by 0 bases and J by 6 bases, with 23 bases between the two germline ends. The CDR3 protein is CASSQEYRRVQSSDGYTF. In DNA, the CDR3 is TGTGCCAGCAGCCAAGAATACAGGAGGGTTCAGAGTTCTGATGGCTACACCTTC.

The gene calls are TRBV28 and TRBJ2-2; D unresolved. The CDR3 is 14 amino acids. The V end was cut by 7 bases, the J end by 0 bases, with 9 bases between. Germline-derived CDR1 and CDR2 are MDHEN and SYDVKM. This chain's CDR3 is CASTHRANTGELFF. The DNA for the CDR3 is TGTGCCAGCACCCACCGAGCGAACACCGGGGAGCTGTTTTTT.

The chain carries TRBV19 and TRBJ2-2, with no clear D. CDR1 is LNHDA, CDR2 SQIVND, per germline (reference sequence). This CDR3 region has 14 residues. V was clipped by 6 bases and J by 8 bases, with 16 bases between them. The CDR3 loop is CASRGPGFTGELFF. Written as DNA, the CDR3 is TGTGCCAGTAGGGGCCCTGGTTTTACTGGGGAGCTGTTTTTT.

The chain couples TRBV7-8 to TRBJ1-4; 7 bases map to TRBD1. This CDR3 has 18 residues. The junction had 7 bases not matched to a gene; V was cut back by 0 bases and J by 0 bases. CDR1 and CDR2 from the germline V gene are SGHVS and FQNEAQ. In nucleotides, the CDR3 is TGTGCCAGCAGCTTAGCGGGACAGATAGTTGCAACTAATGAAAAACTGTTTTTT. Amino acids: CASSLAGQIVATNEKLFF.

This clone was picked up a small number of times. J is TRBJ1-1 and V is TRBV7-9, with 7 bases fitting TRBD1. Trimming removed 5 bases from V and 4 bases from J; junction bases left unmatched: 13. CDR3 length: 16 residues. Germline V lookup: CDR1 SEHNR, CDR2 FQNEAQ (reference sequence). CDR3 in amino acids: CASSGRKRQGSTEAFF. CDR3 nucleotides: TGTGCCAGCAGCGGTCGAAAGAGACAGGGTTCCACTGAAGCTTTCTTT.

This chain joins TRBV3-1 (or the pseudogene TRBV3-2) and TRBJ2-5; D is unresolved. Germline assignment: CDR1 LGHDT and CDR2 YNNKEL (reference sequence). Trimming left V 3 bases short and J 3 bases short, with 8 bases between. The CDR3 runs to 13 residues. The CDR3 reads CASSQAEEETQYF. Written as DNA, the CDR3 is TGTGCCAGCAGCCAGGCCGAGGAAGAGACCCAGTACTTC.

The chain is built from TRBV12-3 or TRBV12-4 and TRBJ1-2; 11 bases match TRBD1. Unmatched junction bases numbered 4, after V lost 5 bases and J lost 8 bases. There are 13 residues in the CDR3. DNA for the CDR3: TGTGCCAGCAGTGGACAGGGGGCGCGAGGCTACACCTTC. It specifies CASSGQGARGYTF.

The rearrangement uses TRBV18 and TRBJ2-6, with D possibly TRBD1 on 5 matching bases. Trimming stripped 2 bases from V and 4 bases from J, with 9 bases between. Germline V lookup: CDR1 KGHSH, CDR2 LQKENI. This CDR3 comprises 15 residues. The CDR3 is CASSPIRAGANVLTF. CDR3 in DNA: TGTGCCAGCTCACCAATCAGGGCCGGGGCCAACGTCCTGACTTTC. Looking up the rest from reference TRBV18 and TRBJ2-6 gives the full variable domain: NAGVMQNPRHLVRRRGQEARLRCSPMKGHSHVYWYRQLPEEGLKFMVYLQKENIIDESGMPKERFSAEFPKEGPSILRIQQVVRGDSAAYFCASSPIRAGANVLTFGAGSRLTVL.

V is TRBV11-2 and J is TRBJ1-1, with TRBD1 identical over 10 bases. V was clipped by 4 bases and J by 0 bases; unmatched bases: 5. Per germline, CDR1 SGHAT and CDR2 FQNNGV. The CDR3 consists of 16 residues. This CDR3 is CASSSRQGAVNTEAFF. CDR3 in DNA: TGTGCCAGCAGCTCAAGACAGGGGGCAGTGAACACTGAAGCTTTCTTT.

The chain links TRBV2 to TRBJ1-4, with D possibly being TRBD1 (5 bases). CDR3 length: 15 residues. From germline, CDR1 is SNHLY and CDR2 FYNNEI. Trimming removed 4 bases at V and 5 bases at J, with 14 bases between. The CDR3 DNA reads as TGTGCCAGCAGTGGAAGACAGATCATAAATGAAAAACTGTTTTTT. Amino acid sequence: CASSGRQIINEKLFF.

The V call is TRBV7-3, the J call TRBJ2-2; tentative D call: TRBD1 (6 bases). The V end was cut by 4 bases, the J end by 5 bases, with 14 bases between. CDR1 and CDR2 (germline): SGHTA, FQGTGA. The CDR3 covers 15 residues. The CDR3 spells CASSSGDTSTGELFF. The CDR3 nucleotides read TGTGCCAGCAGCTCTGGGGACACCAGTACCGGGGAGCTGTTTTTT.

This clone was seen a single time. This chain links TRBV9 with TRBJ1-2, with D possibly matching TRBD1 (6 bases). In germline, CDR1 is SGDLS, CDR2 YYNGEE. CDR3 size: 15 residues. The V end lost 3 bases, the J end lost 0 bases, and 12 bases lay between the germline ends. CDR3 bases: TGTGCCAGCAGCGCAACAGGGACGACTAACTATGGCTACACCTTC. As protein: CASSATGTTNYGYTF.

The DNA of the CDR3 is TGTGCCAACCCCTGGAGTGGGGCATGTCTTCAGCCCCAGCATTTT. This translates into CANPWSGACLQPQHF. V gene TRBV6-4 combines with J gene TRBJ1-5, with a possible D match to TRBD1 (5 bases). There are 15 residues in the CDR3. In germline, CDR1 is MRHNA, CDR2 SNTAGT. V was cut by 10 bases and J by 6 bases, with 22 bases left in between.